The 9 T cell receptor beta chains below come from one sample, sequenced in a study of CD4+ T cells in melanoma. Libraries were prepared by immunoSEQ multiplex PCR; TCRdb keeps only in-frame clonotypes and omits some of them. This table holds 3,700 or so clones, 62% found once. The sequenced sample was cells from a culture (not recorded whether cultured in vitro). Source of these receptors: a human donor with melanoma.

The CDR3 region has the DNA TGTGCCAGCAGCTCGGCACAGATGAATGAAAAACTGTTTTTT. Amino acids: CASSSAQMNEKLFF. The rearrangement joins TRBV5-5 to TRBJ1-4; no clear D gene. The ends were cut back, 3 bases at V and 5 bases at J, with 11 bases in the middle. Germline CDR1 reads SGHKS; CDR2 reads YYEKEE (reference sequence). The CDR3 extends over 14 amino acids.

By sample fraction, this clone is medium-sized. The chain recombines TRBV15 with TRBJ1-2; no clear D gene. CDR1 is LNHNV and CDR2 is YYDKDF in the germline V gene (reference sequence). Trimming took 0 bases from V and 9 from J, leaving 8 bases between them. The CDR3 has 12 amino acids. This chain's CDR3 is CATSREGQSYTF. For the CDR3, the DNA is TGTGCCACCAGCAGAGAGGGTCAGAGCTACACCTTC.

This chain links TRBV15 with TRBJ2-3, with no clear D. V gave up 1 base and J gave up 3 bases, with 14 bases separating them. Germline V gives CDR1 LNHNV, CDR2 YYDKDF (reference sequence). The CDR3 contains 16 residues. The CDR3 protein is CATSRGGWGRTDTQYF. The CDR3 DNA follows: TGTGCCACCAGCAGAGGGGGTTGGGGTCGGACAGATACGCAGTATTTT. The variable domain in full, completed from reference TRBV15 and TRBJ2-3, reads DAMVIQNPRYQVTQFGKPVTLSCSQTLNHNVMYWYQQKSSQAPKLLFHYYDKDFNNEADTPDNFQSRRPNTSFCFLDIRSPGLGDTAMYLCATSRGGWGRTDTQYFGPGTRLTVL.

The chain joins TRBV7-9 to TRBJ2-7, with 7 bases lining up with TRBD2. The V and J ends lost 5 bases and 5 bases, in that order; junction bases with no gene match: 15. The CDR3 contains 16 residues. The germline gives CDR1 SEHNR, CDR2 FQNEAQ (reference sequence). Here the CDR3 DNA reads TGTGCCAGCAGCCCAGCCCCAGCGGGGCCCGAAGACGAGCAGTACTTC. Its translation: CASSPAPAGPEDEQYF.

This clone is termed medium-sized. The CDR3 sequence: CASRKESSPLHF. Written as DNA, the CDR3 is TGTGCCAGCAGAAAGGAGAGTTCACCCCTCCACTTT. The chain combines TRBV5-5 with TRBJ1-6; D is uncertain. The germline V and J ends were trimmed by 5 bases and 9 bases, with 9 bases remaining between them. The CDR3 is made up of 12 amino acids. CDR1 and CDR2 (germline): SGHKS, YYEKEE (reference sequence).

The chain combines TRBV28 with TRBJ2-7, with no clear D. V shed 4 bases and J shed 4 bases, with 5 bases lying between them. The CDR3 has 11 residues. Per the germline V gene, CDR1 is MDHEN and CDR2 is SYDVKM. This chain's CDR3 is CASSSRYEQYF. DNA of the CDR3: TGTGCCAGCAGTTCCCGGTACGAGCAGTACTTC.

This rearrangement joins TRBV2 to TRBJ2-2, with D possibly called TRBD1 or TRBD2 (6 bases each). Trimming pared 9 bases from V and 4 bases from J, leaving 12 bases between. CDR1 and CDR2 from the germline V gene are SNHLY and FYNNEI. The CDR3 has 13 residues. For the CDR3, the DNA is TGTGCCAGTACAAGGGGGGTCACCGGGGAGCTGTTTTTT. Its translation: CASTRGVTGELFF. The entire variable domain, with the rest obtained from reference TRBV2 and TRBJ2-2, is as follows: EPEVTQTPSHQVTQMGQEVILRCVPISNHLYFYWYRQILGQKVEFLVSFYNNEISEKSEIFDDQFSVERPDGSNFTLKIRSTKLEDSAMYFCASTRGVTGELFFGEGSRLTVL.

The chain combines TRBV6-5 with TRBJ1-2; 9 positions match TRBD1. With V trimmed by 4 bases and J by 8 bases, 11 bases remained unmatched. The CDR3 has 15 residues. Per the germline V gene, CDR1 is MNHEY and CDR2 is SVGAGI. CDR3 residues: CASSFGSGQGHGYTF. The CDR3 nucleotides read TGTGCCAGCAGTTTTGGTTCGGGACAGGGACACGGCTACACCTTC.

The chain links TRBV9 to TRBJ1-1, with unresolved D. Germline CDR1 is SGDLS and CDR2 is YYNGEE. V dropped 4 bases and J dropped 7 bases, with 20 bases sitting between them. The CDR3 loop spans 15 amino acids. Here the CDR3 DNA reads TGTGCCAGCAGCCCCACTTCCGGGTGGCATTTTGAAGCTTTCTTT. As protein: CASSPTSGWHFEAFF. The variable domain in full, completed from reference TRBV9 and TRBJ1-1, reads DSGVTQTPKHLITATGQRVTLRCSPRSGDLSVYWYQQSLDQGLQFLIQYYNGEERAKGNILERFSAQQFPDLHSELNLSSLELGDSALYFCASSPTSGWHFEAFFGQGTRLTVV.